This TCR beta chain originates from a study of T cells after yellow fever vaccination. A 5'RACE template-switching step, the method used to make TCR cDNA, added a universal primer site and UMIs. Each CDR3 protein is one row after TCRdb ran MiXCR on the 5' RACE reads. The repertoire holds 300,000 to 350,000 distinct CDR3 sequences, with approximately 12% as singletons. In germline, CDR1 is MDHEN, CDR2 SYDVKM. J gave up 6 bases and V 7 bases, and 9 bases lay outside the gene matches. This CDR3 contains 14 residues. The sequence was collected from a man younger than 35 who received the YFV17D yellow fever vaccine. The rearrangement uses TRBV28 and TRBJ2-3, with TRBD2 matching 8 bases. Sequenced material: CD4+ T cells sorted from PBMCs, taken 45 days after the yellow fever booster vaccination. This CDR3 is CASKVPGGGDTQYF. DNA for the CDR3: TGTGCCAGCAAGGTCCCTGGCGGGGGGGATACGCAGTATTTT.